What follows are 2 T cell receptor beta chains derived from one specimen sequenced in a study of glioma-infiltrating T cells after dendritic cell vaccination. Measured with immunoSEQ multiplex PCR; TCRdb has only the in-frame clones, and not every one. The table includes fewer than 25,000 clones, 79% detected once. The input for sequencing was blood, taken before dendritic cell vaccination. Every receptor here comes from a human donor with glioblastoma.

CDR3 DNA sequence: TGTGCCTGGACGTGGCGGGGTGAGCAGTTCTTC. This codes for CAWTWRGEQFF. The rearrangement links TRBV30 to TRBJ2-1; a possible D gene is TRBD2 (6 bases). The length of the CDR3 is 11 residues. CDR1 and CDR2 (germline): GTSNPN, SVGIG (reference sequence). Deletions cut 4 bases from V and 9 bases from J, with 10 bases between.

V gene TRBV30 combines with J gene TRBJ2-3; weak D call: TRBD2 (5 bases). V lost 5 bases and J lost 5, with 8 bases in between. Germline loops: CDR1 GTSNPN, CDR2 SVGIG (reference sequence). This CDR3 spans 11 amino acids. CDR3 protein: CAWGLEDTQYF. The CDR3 bases are TGTGCCTGGGGACTTGAAGATACGCAGTATTTT.